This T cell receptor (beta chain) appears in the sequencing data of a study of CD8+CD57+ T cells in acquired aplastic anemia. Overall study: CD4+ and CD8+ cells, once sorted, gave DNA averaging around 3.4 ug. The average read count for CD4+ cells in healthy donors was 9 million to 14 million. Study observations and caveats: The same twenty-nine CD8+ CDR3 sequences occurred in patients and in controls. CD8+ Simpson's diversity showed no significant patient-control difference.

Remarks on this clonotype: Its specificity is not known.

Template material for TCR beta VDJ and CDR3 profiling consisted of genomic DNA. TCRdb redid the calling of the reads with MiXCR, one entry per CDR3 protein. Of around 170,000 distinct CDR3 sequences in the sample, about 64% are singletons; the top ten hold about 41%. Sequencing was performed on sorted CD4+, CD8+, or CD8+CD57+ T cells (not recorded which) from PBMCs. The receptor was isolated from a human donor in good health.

The CDR3 bases are TGTGCCAGTAGTATATCGGGGGGCCTCTATGGTGAGCAGTACTTC. Its translation is CASSISGGLYGEQYF. The chain recombines TRBV19 with TRBJ2-7, with D possibly matching TRBD2 (7 bases). Between the trimmed V and J ends, which lost 2 bases and 7 bases, there was a span of 18 bases. Germline CDR1 is LNHDA and CDR2 is SQIVND (reference sequence). The CDR3 is 15 amino acids.